Below, 6 T cell receptor beta chains from the same sample are listed, as sequenced in a study of long-term antiretroviral therapy in people with HIV. The immunoSEQ assay was v3.0, run at survey level. This table comes from immunoSEQ multiplex PCR, and its TCRdb copy is limited to in-frame clones, with some not included. The table records about 25,000 clones, around four fifths of them present only once. The sample in question was unsorted PBMCs, obtained 3 years after starting antiretroviral therapy. The receptors come from a young man with HIV.

This clone appeared once. The CDR3 is CASSEAGAGGGSDTIYF. As DNA, the CDR3 is TGTGCCAGCAGTGAAGCTGGAGCAGGAGGGGGGAGCGACACCATATATTTT. The chain carries TRBV2 and TRBJ1-3, with a weak D call TRBD1 (6 bases). The CDR3 is 17 residues long. V lost 0 bases to trimming and J lost 8 bases, with 20 bases between them. CDR1 SNHLY and CDR2 FYNNEI come from the germline V gene. The full variable domain, with the rest looked up from reference TRBV2 and TRBJ1-3, is EPEVTQTPSHQVTQMGQEVILRCVPISNHLYFYWYRQILGQKVEFLVSFYNNEISEKSEIFDDQFSVERPDGSNFTLKIRSTKLEDSAMYFCASSEAGAGGGSDTIYFGEGSWLTVV.

The V call is TRBV30, the J call TRBJ1-2; D not resolved. Looked up from germline, CDR1 is GTSNPN and CDR2 is SVGIG (reference sequence). The length of the CDR3 is 13 residues. Trimming cost V 5 bases and J 3 bases, with 13 bases left between them. The CDR3 DNA reads as TGTGCCTGGCGGTGGATTATTGACTATGGCTACACCTTC. Residues: CAWRWIIDYGYTF. Looking up the rest from reference TRBV30 and TRBJ1-2 gives the full variable domain: SQTIHQWPATLVQPVGSPLSLECTVEGTSNPNLYWYRQAAGRGLQLLFYSVGIGQISSEVPQNLSASRPQDRQFILSSKKLLLSDSGFYLCAWRWIIDYGYTFGSGTRLTVV.

The rearrangement links TRBV2 to TRBJ1-4; TRBD1 matches at 7 bases. The CDR3 is 14 amino acids. V shed 7 bases and J 6 bases; nucleotides not matched to a gene: 8. Germline values: CDR1 SNHLY, CDR2 FYNNEI. In nucleotides, the CDR3 is TGTGCCAGCACGGTGGAGGGGGCAGATGAAAAACTGTTTTTT. The encoded protein is CASTVEGADEKLFF.

This clone was recorded only once. The V call is TRBV6-1, the J call TRBJ1-4; D unresolved. The CDR3 spans 12 residues. Germline assignment: CDR1 MNHNS and CDR2 SASEGT. V gave up 6 bases and J gave up 7 bases, with 9 bases separating them. For the CDR3, the DNA is TGTGCCAGCAGCGGGATCTTTGAAAAACTGTTTTTT. Its protein product is CASSGIFEKLFF.

The rearrangement links TRBV2 to TRBJ1-1; D gene ambiguous. The CDR3 totals 14 residues. The germline gives CDR1 SNHLY, CDR2 FYNNEI. V dropped 9 bases and J dropped 4 bases, with 18 bases sitting between them. The CDR3 protein is CASWRRRVSTEAFF. For the CDR3, the DNA is TGTGCCAGTTGGAGAAGGAGGGTTAGCACTGAAGCTTTCTTT.

The chain joins TRBV2 to TRBJ1-2; D possibly corresponds to TRBD1 (6 bases). Trimming took 8 bases from V and 8 from J, leaving 18 bases between them. The CDR3 is made up of 13 amino acids. The germline V gene encodes CDR1 SNHLY and CDR2 FYNNEI. The CDR3 region is CASSGRTAWGYTF. The DNA of the CDR3 is TGTGCCAGCTCCGGTCGGACAGCATGGGGCTACACCTTC.